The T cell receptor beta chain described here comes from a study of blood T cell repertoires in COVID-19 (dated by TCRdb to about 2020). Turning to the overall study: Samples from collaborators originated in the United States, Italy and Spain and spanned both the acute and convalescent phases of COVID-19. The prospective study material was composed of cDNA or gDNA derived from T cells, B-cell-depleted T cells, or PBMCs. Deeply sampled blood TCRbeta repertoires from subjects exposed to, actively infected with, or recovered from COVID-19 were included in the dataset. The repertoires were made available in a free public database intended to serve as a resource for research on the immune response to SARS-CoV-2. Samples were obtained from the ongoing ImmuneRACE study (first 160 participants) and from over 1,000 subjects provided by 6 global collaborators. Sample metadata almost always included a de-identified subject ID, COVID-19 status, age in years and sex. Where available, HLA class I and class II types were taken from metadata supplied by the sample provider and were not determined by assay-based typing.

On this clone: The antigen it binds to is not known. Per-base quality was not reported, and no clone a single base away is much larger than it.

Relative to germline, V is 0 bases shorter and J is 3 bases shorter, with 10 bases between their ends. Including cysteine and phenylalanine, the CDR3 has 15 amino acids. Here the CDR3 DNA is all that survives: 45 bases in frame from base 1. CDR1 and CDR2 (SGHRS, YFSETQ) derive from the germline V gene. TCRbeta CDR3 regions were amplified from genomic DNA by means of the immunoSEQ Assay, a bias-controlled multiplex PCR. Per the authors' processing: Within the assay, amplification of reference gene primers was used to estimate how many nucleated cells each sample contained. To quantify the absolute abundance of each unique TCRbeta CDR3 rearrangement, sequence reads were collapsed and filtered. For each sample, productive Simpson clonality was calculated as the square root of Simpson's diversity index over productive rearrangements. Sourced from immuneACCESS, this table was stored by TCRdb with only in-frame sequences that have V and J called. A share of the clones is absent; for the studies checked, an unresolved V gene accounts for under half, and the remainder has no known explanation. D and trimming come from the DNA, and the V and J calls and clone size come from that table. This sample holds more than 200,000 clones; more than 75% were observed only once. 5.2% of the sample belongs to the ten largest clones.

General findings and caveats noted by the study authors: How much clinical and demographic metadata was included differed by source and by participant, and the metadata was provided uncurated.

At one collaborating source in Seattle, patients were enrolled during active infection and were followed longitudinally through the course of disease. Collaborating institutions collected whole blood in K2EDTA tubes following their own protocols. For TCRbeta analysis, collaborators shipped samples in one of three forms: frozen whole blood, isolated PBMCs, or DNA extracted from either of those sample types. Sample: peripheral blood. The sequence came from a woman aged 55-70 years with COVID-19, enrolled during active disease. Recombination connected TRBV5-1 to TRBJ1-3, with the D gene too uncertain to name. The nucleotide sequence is TGCGCCAGCAGCTTGGAGGACGGGATTGGAAACACCATATATTTT. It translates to CASSLEDGIGNTIYF.